This entry lists 18 T cell receptor beta chains sequenced from one sample in a study of beta chain features in type 1 diabetes. As every portion of the isolated RNA was reverse transcribed, the sequencing read expressed TCRB transcripts. The table came from immunoSEQ multiplex PCR; TCRdb's copy has only in-frame clones and leaves some out. This repertoire shows approximately 170,000 clones, approximately 9.9% found once; its top ten account for less than 3%. What was sequenced was central memory CD4+ T cells from blood. The receptors come from a woman younger than 35 in good health.

This chain joins TRBV2 and TRBJ1-1, with D unresolved. The CDR3 covers 12 residues. In germline, CDR1 is SNHLY, CDR2 FYNNEI. Between the trimmed V and J ends, which lost 4 bases and 7 bases, there was a span of 10 bases. The chain's CDR3 is CASSGAAFEAFF. The CDR3 bases are TGTGCCAGCAGTGGCGCGGCCTTTGAAGCTTTCTTT.

In this sample, this clone turned up a few times. The genes are TRBV30 and TRBJ2-3, with D tentatively TRBD1 (5 bases). The germline gives CDR1 GTSNPN, CDR2 SVGIG (reference sequence). There are 14 residues in the CDR3. V was trimmed by 2 bases and J by 5 bases, leaving 14 bases between them. Here the CDR3 reads CAWSRSRVIDTQYF. CDR3 DNA: TGTGCCTGGAGTCGGAGCAGGGTGATAGATACGCAGTATTTT. Full variable domain (remainder filled in from reference TRBV30 and TRBJ2-3): SQTIHQWPATLVQPVGSPLSLECTVEGTSNPNLYWYRQAAGRGLQLLFYSVGIGQISSEVPQNLSASRPQDRQFILSSKKLLLSDSGFYLCAWSRSRVIDTQYFGPGTRLTVL.

A few counts support this clone. The chain couples TRBV5-1 to TRBJ2-1; TRBD2 agrees at 9 bases. CDR3 length equals 15 residues. The germline V gene has CDR1 SGHRS and CDR2 YFSETQ. Unmatched junction bases numbered 10, after V lost 4 bases and J lost 8 bases. The CDR3 nucleotides are TGCGCCAGCAGCCACGCGGGGGGGCTTAGGGATGAGCAGTTCTTC. It encodes CASSHAGGLRDEQFF.

This clone appeared a few times. The J gene is TRBJ2-7, the V gene TRBV14; maybe TRBD1 (6 bases). V lost 1 base and J 7 bases, leaving 20 bases between the germline ends. The CDR3 has 16 amino acids. Germline lookup yields CDR1 SGHDN and CDR2 FVKESK. This chain's CDR3 is CASSQVRTASEGEQYF. CDR3 coding DNA: TGTGCCAGCAGCCAAGTACGGACAGCCTCCGAAGGGGAGCAGTACTTC. Supplemented by reference TRBV14 and TRBJ2-7, the full variable domain reads EAGVTQFPSHSVIEKGQTVTLRCDPISGHDNLYWYRRVMGKEIKFLLHFVKESKQDESGMPNNRFLAERTGGTYSTLKVQPAELEDSGVYFCASSQVRTASEGEQYFGPGTRLTVT.

The chain joins TRBV18 to TRBJ2-5, with 7 bases that match TRBD2. Germline V gives CDR1 KGHSH, CDR2 LQKENI. The length of the CDR3 is 17 residues. Unmatched junction bases numbered 10, after V lost 3 bases and J lost 0 bases. Written as DNA, the CDR3 is TGTGCCAGCTCACCCACCCGTCAGCGGGGACACCAAGAGACCCAGTACTTC. Amino acids: CASSPTRQRGHQETQYF.

This clone appeared many times. This chain links TRBV10-3 with TRBJ2-6; D is ambiguous. Germline CDR1 ENHRY, CDR2 SYGVKD. Trimming removed 7 bases at V and 4 bases at J, with 8 bases between. This CDR3 is built from 13 residues. The CDR3 is CAIMGEGANVLTF. CDR3 DNA: TGTGCCATCATGGGCGAAGGGGCCAACGTCCTGACTTTC.

CDR3 in amino acids: CASSPTGGISYGYTF. As DNA, the CDR3 is TGTGCCAGCAGCCCGACCGGGGGGATTTCTTATGGCTACACCTTC. The chain links TRBV9 to TRBJ1-2, with a weak D call TRBD1 (5 bases). Germline loops: CDR1 SGDLS, CDR2 YYNGEE. The CDR3 runs 15 residues. The V end was cut by 4 bases, the J end by 5 bases, with 18 bases between. The full variable domain, completed using reference TRBV9 and TRBJ1-2, is DSGVTQTPKHLITATGQRVTLRCSPRSGDLSVYWYQQSLDQGLQFLIQYYNGEERAKGNILERFSAQQFPDLHSELNLSSLELGDSALYFCASSPTGGISYGYTFGSGTRLTVV.

The chain links TRBV10-3 to TRBJ2-7; 11 bases fit TRBD2. V was pared by 4 bases and J by 3 bases, with 11 bases of the junction left unmatched. The CDR3 is made up of 17 amino acids. The germline gives CDR1 ENHRY, CDR2 SYGVKD. CDR3 bases: TGTGCCATCAGTGGGGGCCCCGGGACTAGCGGTGACTACGAGCAGTACTTC. Encoded protein: CAISGGPGTSGDYEQYF.

Only a few counts were recorded for this clone. This chain connects TRBV7-8 to TRBJ2-2; D unresolved. The ends were cut back, 2 bases at V and 7 bases at J, with 8 bases in the middle. This CDR3 has 13 amino acids. The germline CDR1 and CDR2 sequences are SGHVS and FQNEAQ. CDR3: CASSLSQVGELFF. DNA of the CDR3: TGTGCCAGCAGCTTAAGTCAGGTCGGGGAGCTGTTTTTT. Using reference TRBV7-8 and TRBJ2-2 for the parts outside the CDR3, the full variable domain is GAGVSQSPRYKVAKRGQDVALRCDPISGHVSLFWYQQALGQGPEFLTYFQNEAQLDKSGLPSDRFFAERPEGSVSTLKIQRTQQEDSAVYLCASSLSQVGELFFGEGSRLTVL.

This clone was observed a few times. The identical CDR3 is also encoded by other nucleotide sequences in the sample. This chain joins TRBV2 and TRBJ2-5, with D uncertain. Between the trimmed V and J ends, which lost 3 bases and 2 bases, there was a span of 7 bases. The length of the CDR3 is 13 residues. CDR1 and CDR2 from the germline V gene are SNHLY and FYNNEI. This CDR3 is CASSENNQETQYF. The DNA of the CDR3 is TGTGCCAGCAGTGAGAACAATCAAGAGACCCAGTACTTC.

V is TRBV13 and J is TRBJ2-1; D gene ambiguous. The length of the CDR3 is 13 residues. Germline CDR1 reads PRHDT; CDR2 reads FYEKMQ (reference sequence). V was cut by 5 bases and J by 7 bases, with 12 bases left in between. The CDR3 protein is CASSNRGANEQFF. The CDR3 coding sequence is TGTGCCAGCAGCAACCGCGGCGCAAATGAGCAGTTCTTC.

In this sample, this clone turned up a few times. V is TRBV5-5 and J is TRBJ2-5; maybe TRBD1 (6 bases). Germline lookup yields CDR1 SGHKS and CDR2 YYEKEE (reference sequence). V shed 3 bases and J shed 1 base, with 10 bases lying between them. The CDR3 totals 14 residues. The CDR3: CASSWRGGQETQYF. DNA for the CDR3: TGTGCCAGCAGCTGGAGAGGGGGCCAAGAGACCCAGTACTTC.

The V and J genes are TRBV25-1 and TRBJ1-2; 7 bases match TRBD1. From germline, CDR1 is MGHDK and CDR2 SYGVNS. The CDR3 is made up of 16 amino acids. With 3 bases clipped from V and 3 bases from J, the junction kept 10 bases outside the gene matches. The CDR3 here is CASSDPAFDRDYGYTF. The CDR3 nucleotides read TGTGCCAGCAGTGACCCGGCATTTGACAGGGACTATGGCTACACCTTC.

This clone was detected ten times or more. The chain is built from TRBV23-1 and TRBJ2-7; perhaps TRBD1 as D (5 bases). TRBV23-1 is an open reading frame, and its role is uncertain. There are 14 residues in the CDR3. Trimming took 5 bases from V and 2 from J, leaving 13 bases between them. CDR3 protein: CASSFRADPYEQYF. DNA of the CDR3: TGCGCCAGCAGTTTCAGGGCCGACCCCTACGAGCAGTACTTC.

The sample holds a few counts of this clone. V usage is TRBV7-3 and J usage is TRBJ1-1; D remains unclear. Germline values: CDR1 SGHTA, CDR2 FQGTGA. The length of the CDR3 is 13 residues. Trimming cost V 3 bases and J 1 base, with 6 bases left between them. CDR3 loop: CASSFSTNTEAFF. CDR3 DNA sequence: TGTGCCAGCAGCTTTAGCACGAACACTGAAGCTTTCTTT.

The chain couples TRBV18 to TRBJ2-6, with TRBD1 as a possible D gene (6 bases). The CDR3 is made up of 17 amino acids. The V and J ends lost 4 bases and 0 bases respectively, with 13 bases between them. CDR1 is KGHSH, CDR2 LQKENI, per germline. The CDR3 loop reads CASSRGTLSSGANVLTF. For the CDR3, the DNA is TGTGCCAGCTCACGGGGGACACTTTCCTCTGGGGCCAACGTCCTGACTTTC.

The rearrangement joins TRBV6-5 to TRBJ1-2; 7 nucleotides match TRBD1. Trimming at V came to 6 bases and at J to 5 bases, leaving 6 bases not matched to a gene. The germline V gene encodes CDR1 MNHEY and CDR2 SVGAGI. The CDR3 totals 13 residues. The CDR3 region is CASRPGQPYGYTF. The CDR3 nucleotides read TGTGCCAGCAGACCGGGACAGCCTTATGGCTACACCTTC.

This clone was found a few times. The gene calls are TRBV18 and TRBJ1-6, with TRBD1 as a possible D gene (6 bases). V lost 5 bases and J 14 bases, leaving 16 bases between the germline ends. There are 13 residues in the CDR3. Germline CDR1 is KGHSH and CDR2 is LQKENI. Here the CDR3 reads CASSFDRMDTLHF. CDR3 DNA sequence: TGTGCCAGCTCATTCGACAGGATGGACACCCTCCACTTT.